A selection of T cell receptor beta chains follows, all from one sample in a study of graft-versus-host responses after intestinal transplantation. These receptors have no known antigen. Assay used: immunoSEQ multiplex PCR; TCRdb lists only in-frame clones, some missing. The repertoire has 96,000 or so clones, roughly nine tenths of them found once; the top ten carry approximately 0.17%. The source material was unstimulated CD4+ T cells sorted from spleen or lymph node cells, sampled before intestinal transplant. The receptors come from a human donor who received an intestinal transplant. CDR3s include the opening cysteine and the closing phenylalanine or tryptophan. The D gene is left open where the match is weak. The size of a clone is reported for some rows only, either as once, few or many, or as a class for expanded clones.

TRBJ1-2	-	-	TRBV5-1	TGCGCCAGCAGCTTGTTACAGGACGACTATGGCTACACCTTC	CASSLLQDDYGYTF
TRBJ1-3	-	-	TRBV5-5	TGTGCCAGCAGCGGCACGGGGTGGCGAGCTGGAAACACCATATATTTT	CASSGTGWRAGNTIYF
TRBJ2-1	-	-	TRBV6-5	TGTGCCAGCAGTTACTCGTACCAGGACGACAGCAGGTTCTTC	CASSYSYQDDSRFF
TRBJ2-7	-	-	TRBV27	TGTGCCTCCCGGGGGAGACATAGAACATACGAGCAGTACTTC	CASRGRHRTYEQYF
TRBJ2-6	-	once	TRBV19	TGTGCCAGTAGTAGACAGGATAGCTCTGGGGCCAACGTCCTGACTTTC	CASSRQDSSGANVLTF
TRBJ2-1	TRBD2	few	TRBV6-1	TGTGCCAGCAACCCTGAGGGCGGGCGGGAGCGGGAGCAGTTCTTC	CASNPEGGREREQFF
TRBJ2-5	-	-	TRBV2	TGTGCCAGCAGTGTTACAGTCGATTTGCAGCAGTACTTC	CASSVTVDLQQYF
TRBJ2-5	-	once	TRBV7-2	TGTGCCAGCAGCTTCTATCTAGCAGGCCAAGAGACCCAGTACTTC	CASSFYLAGQETQYF
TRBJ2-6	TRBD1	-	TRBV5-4	TGTGCCAGCAGCATGACAGGGGGCACTGGGGCCAACGTCCTGACTTTC	CASSMTGGTGANVLTF
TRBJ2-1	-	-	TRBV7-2	TGTGCCAGCAGCCCCCGGGACACCTTTTACAATGAGCAGTTCTTC	CASSPRDTFYNEQFF
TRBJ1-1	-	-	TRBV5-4	TGTGCCAGCAGCTTGGGTCGGAGGAACACTGAAGCTTTCTTT	CASSLGRRNTEAFF
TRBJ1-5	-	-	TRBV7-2	TGTGCCAGCAGCTTAGGCACGGTGAGCAATCAGCCCCAGCATTTT	CASSLGTVSNQPQHF
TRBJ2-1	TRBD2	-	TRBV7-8	TGTGCCAGCAGCAACGGACTAGCGGGAGATGAGCAGTTCTTC	CASSNGLAGDEQFF
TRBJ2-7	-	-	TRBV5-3	TGTGCCAGAAGCTTGGTCACCAACGAGCAGTACTTC	CARSLVTNEQYF
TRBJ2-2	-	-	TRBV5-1	TGCGCCAGCAGCTTGGGTTCAGGGCGGACCGGGGAGCTGTTTTTT	CASSLGSGRTGELFF
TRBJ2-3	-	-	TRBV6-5	TGTGCCAGCAGATCCCCGGCGGGGATTCGCGATACGCAGTATTTT	CASRSPAGIRDTQYF
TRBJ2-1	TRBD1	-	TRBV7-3	TGTGCCAGCAGCTTCCCACAGGGGAACAATGAGCAGTTCTTC	CASSFPQGNNEQFF
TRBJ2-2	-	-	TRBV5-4	TGTGCCAGCAGCCCCTTGGCGGCCCCGAACACCGGGGAGCTGTTTTTT	CASSPLAAPNTGELFF
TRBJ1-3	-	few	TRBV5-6	TGTGCCAGCAGCTTGCTCGACAGACCCTCTGGAAACACCATATATTTT	CASSLLDRPSGNTIYF
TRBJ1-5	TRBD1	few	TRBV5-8	TGTGCCAGCACCATATATGAGGGGGCGCTTCAGCCCCAGCATTTT	CASTIYEGALQPQHF
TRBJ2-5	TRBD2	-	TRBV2	TGTGCCAGTGGAGCGGGAGCGGTAGAGACCCAGTACTTC	CASGAGAVETQYF
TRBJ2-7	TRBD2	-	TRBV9	TGTGCCAGCAGCGGGCTAGCGGGATCCTACGAGCAGTACTTC	CASSGLAGSYEQYF
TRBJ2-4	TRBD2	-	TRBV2	TGTGCCAGCAGTCGGACTAGCGGTCCCGGAGGGAACATTCAGTACTTC	CASSRTSGPGGNIQYF
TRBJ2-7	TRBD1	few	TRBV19	TGTGCCAGTAGTATAAGACCAGGGGGTTACGAGCAGTACTTC	CASSIRPGGYEQYF
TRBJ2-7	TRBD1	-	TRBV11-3	TGTGCCAGCAGCTTCAACAGGGGCTACGAGCAGTACTTC	CASSFNRGYEQYF
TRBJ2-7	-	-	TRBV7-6	TGTGCCAGCAGCTTAAATGGTCCAGACTACGAGCAGTACTTC	CASSLNGPDYEQYF
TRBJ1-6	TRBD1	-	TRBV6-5	TGTGCCAGCAGCCCTAGACAGGGCTTACCCCTCCACTTT	CASSPRQGLPLHF
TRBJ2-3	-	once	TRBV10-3	TGTGCCATCAGTGAGGCGTGGGCTGGTACAGATACGCAGTATTTT	CAISEAWAGTDTQYF
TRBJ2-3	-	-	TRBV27	TGTGCCAGCAGTTTTCGGGCAGCGGCCACAGATACGCAGTATTTT	CASSFRAAATDTQYF
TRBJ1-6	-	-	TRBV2	TGTGCCAGCGCCTCGCGGGGGGGGTATAACGCACCCCTCCACTTT	CASASRGGYNAPLHF
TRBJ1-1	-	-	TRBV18	TGTGCCAGCTCCCGTGGACATGGCGGAGCTTTCTTT	CASSRGHGGAFF
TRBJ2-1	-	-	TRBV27	TGTGCCAGCAGTCGGTCCTCCTACAATGAGCAGTTCTTC	CASSRSSYNEQFF
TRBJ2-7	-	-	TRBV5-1	TGCGCCAGCAGCTTGGACCCAGGGGAAGCCTACGAGCAGTACTTC	CASSLDPGEAYEQYF
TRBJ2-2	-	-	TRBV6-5	TGTGCCAGCAGTTACCCTACGGCCGGGGAGCTGTTTTTT	CASSYPTAGELFF
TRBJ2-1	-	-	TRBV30	TGTGCCTGGAGTCCTCCCGGGAGTCAGTACAATGAGCAGTTCTTC	CAWSPPGSQYNEQFF
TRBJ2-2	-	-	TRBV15	TGTGCCACCAGCAGAGAAGCAGGGGCCGGGGAGCTGTTTTTT	CATSREAGAGELFF
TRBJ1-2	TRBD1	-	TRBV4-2	TGTGCCAGCAGCCAAGTGTCCGGACAGGCCATTAACTATGGCTACACCTTC	CASSQVSGQAINYGYTF
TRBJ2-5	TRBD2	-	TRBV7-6	TGTGCCAGCAGCTTAGCGGGGGGGCAAGAGACCCAGTACTTC	CASSLAGGQETQYF
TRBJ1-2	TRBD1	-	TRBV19	TGTGCCAGTAGTATGACAGGGGTCTATGGCTACACCTTC	CASSMTGVYGYTF
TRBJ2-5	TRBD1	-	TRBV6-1	TGTGCCAGCAGTGAAATCCGGGACAGACGTCAAGAGACCCAGTACTTC	CASSEIRDRRQETQYF
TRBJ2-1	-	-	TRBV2	TGTGCCAGCAGTGTAGACAGGTTGGCCTACAATGAGCAGTTCTTC	CASSVDRLAYNEQFF
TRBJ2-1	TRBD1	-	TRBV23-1	TGCGCCAGCAGTCAATCCGACAGGGGGAAATGGTACAATGAGCAGTTCTTC	CASSQSDRGKWYNEQFF
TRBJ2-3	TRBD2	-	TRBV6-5	TGTGCCAGCAGACTAGCGGGGGGGCCAGATACGCAGTATTTT	CASRLAGGPDTQYF
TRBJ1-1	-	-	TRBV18	TGTGCCAGCTCACGAGGGCAGGGGTGGGACACTGAAGCTTTCTTT	CASSRGQGWDTEAFF
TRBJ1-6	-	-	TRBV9	TGTGCCAGCAGCGTAGTTCAGGATTCACCCCTCCACTTT	CASSVVQDSPLHF
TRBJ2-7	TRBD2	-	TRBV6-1	TGTGCCAGCAGTGGGTCTAGCGGGAGCGGTTCCTACGAGCAGTACTTC	CASSGSSGSGSYEQYF
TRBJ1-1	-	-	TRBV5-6	TGTGCCAGCAGCTCCGGGACAAGCACTGAAGCTTTCTTT	CASSSGTSTEAFF
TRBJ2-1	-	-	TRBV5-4	TGTGCCAGCAGCCTCCTCGACAATGAGCAGTTCTTC	CASSLLDNEQFF
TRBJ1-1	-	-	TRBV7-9	TGTGCCAGCAGCCTGGACACTAACACTGAAGCTTTCTTT	CASSLDTNTEAFF
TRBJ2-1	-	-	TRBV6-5	TGTGCCAGCAGTTACAACGCAGGCCCTACATATGAGCAGTTCTTC	CASSYNAGPTYEQFF
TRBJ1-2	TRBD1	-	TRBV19	TGTGCCAGTACTTCACAGGGGGCTAACTATGGCTACACCTTC	CASTSQGANYGYTF
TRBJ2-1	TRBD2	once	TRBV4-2	TGTGCCAGCAGCCAACCTTTGACCGGGACTAGCGGGGCGCTTGAGTTCTTC	CASSQPLTGTSGALEFF
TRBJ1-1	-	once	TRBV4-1	TGCGCCAGCAGCCAAGATAAGAACACTGAAGCTTTCTTT	CASSQDKNTEAFF
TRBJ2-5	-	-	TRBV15	TGTGCCACCAGCAGATCCCAACAAGAGACCCAGTACTTC	CATSRSQQETQYF
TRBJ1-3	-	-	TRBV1	TGCACCAGCAGTCCCGCCCGGACACCATCCTCTGGAAACACCATATATTTT	CTSSPARTPSSGNTIYF
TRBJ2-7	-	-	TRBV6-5	TGTGCCAGCAGTGCCCCAGGGGTCTACGAGCAGTACTTC	CASSAPGVYEQYF
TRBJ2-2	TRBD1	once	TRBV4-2	TGTGCCAGCAGCACAGGGGACGTAAACACCGGGGAGCTGTTTTTT	CASSTGDVNTGELFF